The 3 T cell receptor beta chains presented below share a single source sample, sequenced in a study of blood T cell repertoires in COVID-19. The table came from immunoSEQ multiplex PCR; TCRdb's copy has only in-frame clones and leaves some out. The data show roughly 500,000 clones, 89% seen once. The sequenced sample was peripheral blood. Receptor source: a man between 18 and 29 years old with COVID-19, enrolled during active disease.

The CDR3 bases are TGCGCCAGCAGCCGGCTTTTAGCGGGCAGCTCCTACGAGCAGTACTTC. Encoded protein: CASSRLLAGSSYEQYF. The chain couples TRBV4-1 to TRBJ2-7; 7 bases fit TRBD2. CDR1 and CDR2 from the germline V gene are MGHRA and YSYEKL. The CDR3 totals 16 residues. V shed 4 bases and J 0 bases; nucleotides not matched to a gene: 9.

The gene calls are TRBV15 and TRBJ2-2, with 11 bases matching TRBD2. The V segment lost 0 bases and the J segment 4 bases; nucleotides outside the gene matches: 1. The germline gives CDR1 LNHNV, CDR2 YYDKDF (reference sequence). The CDR3 has 16 residues. CDR3 in DNA: TGTGCCACCAGCAGAGATCTAGCGGGGGGCACCGGGGAGCTGTTTTTT. This sequence encodes CATSRDLAGGTGELFF.

V is TRBV9 and J is TRBJ2-2; 8 bases are shared with TRBD1. V gave up 1 base and J gave up 6 bases; unmatched junction bases: 8. Germline lookup yields CDR1 SGDLS and CDR2 YYNGEE. CDR3 length: 16 amino acids. This chain's CDR3 is CASSVFYQGAAGELFF. The CDR3 region has the DNA TGTGCCAGCAGCGTATTCTATCAGGGGGCGGCCGGGGAGCTGTTTTTT. Together with reference TRBV9 and TRBJ2-2, the CDR3 gives the full variable domain: DSGVTQTPKHLITATGQRVTLRCSPRSGDLSVYWYQQSLDQGLQFLIQYYNGEERAKGNILERFSAQQFPDLHSELNLSSLELGDSALYFCASSVFYQGAAGELFFGEGSRLTVL.